These 21 T cell receptor beta chains came from one sample sequenced in a study of blood T cell repertoires in COVID-19. The method was immunoSEQ multiplex PCR; TCRdb's version includes in-frame clones alone and lacks a portion of them. The data hold around 220,000 clones, with 87% observed a single time. The sequencing sample was made of PBMCs or T cells enriched from blood (not recorded which). These receptors all come from a woman aged 25 to 39 with acute COVID-19.

The chain recombines TRBV10-3 with TRBJ1-6, with a possible D match to TRBD1 (5 bases). CDR1 is ENHRY and CDR2 is SYGVKD in the germline V gene. Trimming removed 4 bases from V and 3 bases from J, with 16 bases in between. CDR3 size: 17 residues. CDR3 loop: CAISGIADKGYNSPLHF. The DNA for the CDR3 is TGTGCCATCAGTGGTATCGCGGACAAGGGCTATAATTCACCCCTCCACTTT.

This clone was seen only a few times. The chain couples TRBV28 to TRBJ1-6; 7 bases are shared with TRBD1. The trim removed 4 bases at V and 8 bases at J, leaving 11 bases unmatched. This CDR3 has 16 residues. Looked up from germline, CDR1 is MDHEN and CDR2 is SYDVKM. The CDR3 spells CASSSYLTGRDSPLHF. The CDR3 bases are TGTGCCAGCAGTTCCTACCTGACAGGGCGGGATTCACCCCTCCACTTT.

With regard to this clone: The junction departs from the called germline gene at one end, perhaps through a read error. The V and J genes are TRBV7-7 and TRBJ2-1; the D gene is possibly TRBD2 (5 bases). The CDR3 has 14 amino acids. The germline CDR1 and CDR2 sequences are SSHAT and FNYEAQ (reference sequence). The CDR3 protein is CASSLARTANEQFF. Written as DNA, the CDR3 is TGTGCTAGCAGCTTAGCCCGGACTGCCAATGAGCAGTTCTTC.

The chain has TRBV12-3 or TRBV12-4 and TRBJ1-1; a weak D match, TRBD1 (5 bases). The CDR3 covers 11 residues. The germline V and J ends were trimmed by 6 bases and 6 bases, with 8 bases remaining between them. CDR3 sequence (DNA): TGTGCCAGCAGCACAGGCGCTGAAGCTTTCTTT. Amino acids: CASSTGAEAFF.

This clone has only a few counts. The gene calls are TRBV15 and TRBJ1-5; the D gene is possibly TRBD1 (6 bases). The germline CDR1 and CDR2 sequences are LNHNV and YYDKDF (reference sequence). CDR3 length equals 15 residues. V was shortened by 5 bases and J by 5 bases, with 16 bases between the two germline ends. CDR3 nucleotide sequence: TGTGCCACCAGCCCCGGGGGGCGAGGTCATCAGCCCCAGCATTTT. Translation gives CATSPGGRGHQPQHF.

This clone was picked up a small number of times. V and J are TRBV11-2 and TRBJ2-7, with 7 bases lining up with TRBD1. V shed 4 bases and J 0 bases; nucleotides not matched to a gene: 9. The CDR3 has 16 residues. Germline values: CDR1 SGHAT, CDR2 FQNNGV. Written as DNA, the CDR3 is TGTGCCAGCAGCTCCTTACGACAGGGTAGCTCCTACGAGCAGTACTTC. This gives the protein CASSSLRQGSSYEQYF.

The chain combines TRBV6-2 or TRBV6-3 with TRBJ2-1; D not resolved. V was shortened by 3 bases and J by 10 bases, with 10 bases between the two germline ends. The germline V gene encodes CDR1 MNHEY and CDR2 SVGEGT. This CDR3 region has 12 residues. In nucleotides, the CDR3 is TGTGCCAGCAGTTATAGTGTTCGGGAGCAGTTCTTC. Translated: CASSYSVREQFF.

This chain links TRBV19 with TRBJ2-1; 8 bases match TRBD1. Germline CDR1 LNHDA, CDR2 SQIVND (reference sequence). Trimming cost V 5 bases and J 13 bases; bases outside gene matches: 10. The CDR3 runs 13 residues. CDR3 amino acids: CASSPTVGQGQFF. CDR3 sequence (DNA): TGTGCCAGTAGTCCGACAGTCGGACAGGGACAGTTCTTC.

The gene calls are TRBV6-4 and TRBJ1-3, with D uncertain. With 4 bases removed from V and 2 bases from J, the gap between germline ends came to 6 bases. This CDR3 has 13 residues. Germline CDR1 and CDR2: MRHNA and SNTAGT. The CDR3 loop is CASSAGPGNTIYF. The DNA of the CDR3 is TGTGCCAGCAGTGCTGGGCCTGGAAACACCATATATTTT.

The V call is TRBV2, the J call TRBJ2-3, with D maybe TRBD2 (5 bases). Trimming took 5 bases from V and 6 from J, leaving 9 bases between them. This CDR3 spans 12 amino acids. The germline gives CDR1 SNHLY, CDR2 FYNNEI. The CDR3 nucleotides read TGTGCCAGCAGTCCCCAGCGGGATACGCAGTATTTT. Protein product: CASSPQRDTQYF.

The chain is built from TRBV24-1 and TRBJ2-1; 7 nucleotides line up with TRBD1. The V and J ends lost 3 bases and 9 bases, in that order; junction bases with no gene match: 10. Germline V gene lookup returns CDR1 KGHDR and CDR2 SFDVKD. This CDR3 is built from 15 residues. CDR3 bases: TGTGCCACCAGTGATGGAGGCCAGGGGGTAGGTGAGCAGTTCTTC. Its translation is CATSDGGQGVGEQFF.

The chain employs TRBV19 and TRBJ1-5, with a weak D call TRBD1 (6 bases). V was cut by 7 bases and J by 4 bases, with 14 bases left in between. Germline-derived CDR1 and CDR2 are LNHDA and SQIVND (reference sequence). The CDR3 is made up of 14 amino acids. DNA for the CDR3: TGTGCCAGTAATGAACAGGGCCCAAATCAGCCCCAGCATTTT. Translating gives CASNEQGPNQPQHF. The whole variable domain, remainder taken from reference TRBV19 and TRBJ1-5, is DGGITQSPKYLFRKEGQNVTLSCEQNLNHDAMYWYRQDPGQGLRLIYYSQIVNDFQKGDIAEGYSVSREKKESFPLTVTSAQKNPTAFYLCASNEQGPNQPQHFGDGTRLSIL.

CDR3 DNA sequence: TGCAGTGCAAAGGACACCTACGAGCAGTACTTC. It yields the protein CSAKDTYEQYF. V gene TRBV20-1 combines with J gene TRBJ2-7; tentatively, D is TRBD1 (5 bases). The CDR3 totals 11 residues. V was trimmed by 6 bases and J by 2 bases, leaving 8 bases between them. Germline CDR1 DFQATT, CDR2 SNEGSKA (reference sequence).

V gene TRBV5-4 combines with J gene TRBJ2-5; 13 bases fit TRBD2. CDR1 is SGHNT and CDR2 is YYREEE in the germline V gene (reference sequence). V lost 3 bases, J lost 7 bases, and 9 bases stayed unmatched. The CDR3 contains 16 residues. The CDR3 spells CASSYGLAGAVATQYF. The CDR3 DNA follows: TGTGCCAGCAGCTACGGACTAGCGGGGGCCGTTGCGACCCAGTACTTC.

V gene TRBV2 combines with J gene TRBJ1-1; D gene uncertain. The CDR3 contains 14 residues. Per the germline V gene, CDR1 is SNHLY and CDR2 is FYNNEI. V shed 9 bases and J shed 2 bases, with 16 bases lying between them. The CDR3 loop is CASRGSVINTEAFF. The CDR3 nucleotides read TGTGCCAGTAGAGGTTCGGTGATAAACACTGAAGCTTTCTTT.

This rearrangement joins TRBV12-3 or TRBV12-4 to TRBJ2-1; 8 bases align to TRBD1. This CDR3 is built from 13 residues. The ends lost 6 bases at V and 9 bases at J; junction bases unmatched: 7. Here the CDR3 DNA reads TGTGCCAGCAGCATGGTACAGGGGGTTGAGCAGTTCTTC. Its protein is CASSMVQGVEQFF.

V gene TRBV28 combines with J gene TRBJ1-2; weak D call: TRBD1 (6 bases). This CDR3 region has 13 residues. Trimming removed 4 bases at V and 5 bases at J, with 11 bases between. Germline V CDR1 and CDR2: MDHEN, SYDVKM. The CDR3 loop is CASSSGGFYGYTF. CDR3 in DNA: TGTGCCAGCAGTTCGGGGGGCTTTTATGGCTACACCTTC.

This chain joins TRBV28 and TRBJ1-5; 9 nucleotides match TRBD1. The CDR3 contains 13 residues. Germline CDR1 MDHEN, CDR2 SYDVKM. With 5 bases clipped from V and 6 bases from J, the junction kept 2 bases outside the gene matches. CDR3 amino acids: CASSTGGRQPQHF. The CDR3, as DNA: TGTGCCAGCAGTACAGGGGGCCGTCAGCCCCAGCATTTT. Based on the CDR3 plus reference TRBV28 and TRBJ1-5, the full variable domain is DVKVTQSSRYLVKRTGEKVFLECVQDMDHENMFWYRQDPGLGLRLIYFSYDVKMKEKGDIPEGYSVSREKKERFSLILESASTNQTSMYLCASSTGGRQPQHFGDGTRLSIL.

The chain is built from TRBV29-1 and TRBJ2-2; D gene uncertain. CDR1 and CDR2 (germline): SQVTM, ANQGSEA. V lost 6 bases, J lost 4 bases, and 9 bases lay in between. CDR3 length: 12 residues. The CDR3 nucleotides read TGCAGCGTATCCGAGCCCACCGGGGAGCTGTTTTTT. Residues: CSVSEPTGELFF.

Here the CDR3 reads CASSLGRDTEAFF. The CDR3 DNA reads TGTGCCAGCAGTTTAGGCAGGGATACTGAAGCTTTCTTT. The chain combines TRBV27 with TRBJ1-1; the D gene is possibly TRBD1 (5 bases). The germline V gene encodes CDR1 MNHEY and CDR2 SMNVEV (reference sequence). This CDR3 spans 13 amino acids. The V end was cut by 2 bases, the J end by 5 bases, with 9 bases between.

The chain is built from TRBV7-8 and TRBJ2-3; TRBD1 aligns across 11 bases. V was pared by 2 bases and J by 0 bases, with 1 base of the junction left unmatched. The CDR3 has 16 amino acids. Germline V CDR1 and CDR2: SGHVS, FQNEAQ. The CDR3 region has the DNA TGTGCCAGCAGCTTACGGGACAGGGGGAGCACAGATACGCAGTATTTT. Protein: CASSLRDRGSTDTQYF.